The 5 T cell receptor beta chains reported below all come from one sample, sequenced in a study of immune reconstitution after stem cell transplant in scleroderma. TCRdb re-called the RT-PCR reads with MiXCR, one entry per CDR3 protein. The sample shows more than 2,500 distinct CDR3 sequences, about 3.6% of them seen only once. This specimen was taken before or after autologous hematopoietic stem cell transplantation (not recorded which). These receptors were obtained from a human donor with systemic sclerosis.

This clonotype is labeled as medium-sized. The chain combines TRBV5-1 with TRBJ2-1; the match to TRBD1 covers 10 bases. This CDR3 has 15 residues. Germline V gene data show CDR1 as SGHRS and CDR2 as YFSETQ. J lost 3 bases, V lost 4 bases, and 4 bases had no gene match. CDR3 nucleotide sequence: TGCGCCAGCAGCCCTAGGACAGGGGGCTACAATGAGCAGTTCTTC. This translates into CASSPRTGGYNEQFF.

By its share, this clonotype is medium-sized. CDR3 sequence reads: CASSHLGLAGDNEQFF. In nucleotides, the CDR3 is TGTGCCAGCAGCCACCTAGGACTAGCGGGGGACAATGAGCAGTTCTTC. V gene TRBV3-1 combines with J gene TRBJ2-1; 13 bases are a match to TRBD2. The CDR3 has 16 amino acids. Unmatched junction bases numbered 4, after V lost 3 bases and J lost 5 bases. Germline V gene data show CDR1 as LGHDT and CDR2 as YNNKEL (reference sequence).

By share, this clonotype counts as medium-sized (0.01 to 0.1%). The CDR3 loop reads CASSLTSGQGGKAGELFF. CDR3 coding DNA: TGTGCCAGCAGTTTGACTAGCGGTCAGGGTGGAAAGGCCGGGGAGCTGTTTTTT. V usage is TRBV27 and J usage is TRBJ2-2; 9 bases are a match to TRBD2. V was clipped by 3 bases and J by 6 bases; unmatched bases: 14. The germline gives CDR1 MNHEY, CDR2 SMNVEV (reference sequence). This CDR3 region has 18 residues.

This clonotype is deemed medium-sized. V is TRBV9 and J is TRBJ1-5, with 10 bases matching TRBD1. The germline V gene encodes CDR1 SGDLS and CDR2 YYNGEE. V trimming: 3 bases; J trimming: 2 bases; junction bases outside the gene matches: 2. This CDR3 spans 15 amino acids. CDR3 region: CASSAGTGGNQPQHF. The CDR3 DNA is TGTGCCAGCAGCGCCGGGACAGGGGGCAATCAGCCCCAGCATTTT. Filled out from reference TRBV9 and TRBJ1-5, the complete variable domain reads DSGVTQTPKHLITATGQRVTLRCSPRSGDLSVYWYQQSLDQGLQFLIQYYNGEERAKGNILERFSAQQFPDLHSELNLSSLELGDSALYFCASSAGTGGNQPQHFGDGTRLSIL.

This clonotype was counted at least ten times. The J gene is TRBJ2-7, the V gene TRBV5-1, with 10 bases lining up with TRBD1. Germline loops: CDR1 SGHRS, CDR2 YFSETQ. J was trimmed by 6 bases and V by 7 bases; bases with no gene match: 10. CDR3 length: 14 residues. The CDR3 here is CASGPWGQGTEQYF. CDR3 bases: TGCGCCAGCGGTCCGTGGGGACAGGGGACCGAGCAGTACTTC.